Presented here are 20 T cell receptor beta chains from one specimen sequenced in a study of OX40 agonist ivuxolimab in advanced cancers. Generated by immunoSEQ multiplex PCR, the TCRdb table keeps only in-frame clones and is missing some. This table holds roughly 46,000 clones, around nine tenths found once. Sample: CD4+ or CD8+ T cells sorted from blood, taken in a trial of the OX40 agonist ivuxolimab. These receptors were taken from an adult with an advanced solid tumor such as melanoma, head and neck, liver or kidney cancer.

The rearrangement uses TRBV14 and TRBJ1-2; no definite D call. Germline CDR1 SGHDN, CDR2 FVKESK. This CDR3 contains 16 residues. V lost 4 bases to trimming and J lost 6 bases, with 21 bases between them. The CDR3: CASSPFSRRVGDGYTF. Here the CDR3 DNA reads TGTGCCAGCAGCCCTTTCAGCCGGAGGGTTGGGGATGGCTACACCTTC.

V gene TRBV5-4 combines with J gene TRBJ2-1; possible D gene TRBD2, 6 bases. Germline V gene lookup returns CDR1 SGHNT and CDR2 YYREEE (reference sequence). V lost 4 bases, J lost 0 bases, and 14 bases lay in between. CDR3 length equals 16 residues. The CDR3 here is CASSRSSGGSYNEQFF. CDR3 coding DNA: TGTGCCAGCAGCCGAAGTAGCGGCGGCTCCTACAATGAGCAGTTCTTC.

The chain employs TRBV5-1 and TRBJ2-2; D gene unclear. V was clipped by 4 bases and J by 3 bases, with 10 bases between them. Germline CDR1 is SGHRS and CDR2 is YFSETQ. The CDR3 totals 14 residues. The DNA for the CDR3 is TGCGCCAGCAGCCCGCTGCAGTACACCGGGGAGCTGTTTTTT. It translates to CASSPLQYTGELFF. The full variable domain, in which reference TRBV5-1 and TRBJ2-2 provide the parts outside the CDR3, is KAGVTQTPRYLIKTRGQQVTLSCSPISGHRSVSWYQQTPGQGLQFLFEYFSETQRNKGNFPGRFSGRQFSNSRSEMNVSTLELGDSALYLCASSPLQYTGELFFGEGSRLTVL.

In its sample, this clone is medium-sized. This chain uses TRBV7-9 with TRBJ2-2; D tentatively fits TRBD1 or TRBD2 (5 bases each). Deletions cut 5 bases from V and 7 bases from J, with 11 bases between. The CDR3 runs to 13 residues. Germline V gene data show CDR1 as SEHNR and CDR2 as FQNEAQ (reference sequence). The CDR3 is CASSRARGGELFF. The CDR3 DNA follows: TGTGCCAGCAGCCGGGCGAGGGGCGGGGAGCTGTTTTTT.

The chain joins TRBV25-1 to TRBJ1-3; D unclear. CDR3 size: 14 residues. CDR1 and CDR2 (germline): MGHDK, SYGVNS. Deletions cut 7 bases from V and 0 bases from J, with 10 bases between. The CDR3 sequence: CASTSTGSGNTIYF. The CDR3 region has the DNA TGTGCCAGCACCTCGACGGGCTCTGGAAACACCATATATTTT.

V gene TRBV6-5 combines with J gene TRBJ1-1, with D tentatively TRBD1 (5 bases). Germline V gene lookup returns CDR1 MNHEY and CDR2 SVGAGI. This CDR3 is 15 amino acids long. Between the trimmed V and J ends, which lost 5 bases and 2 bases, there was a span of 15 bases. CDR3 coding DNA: TGTGCCAGCAGTCGCCGACCGGGACTCAACACTGAAGCTTTCTTT. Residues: CASSRRPGLNTEAFF.

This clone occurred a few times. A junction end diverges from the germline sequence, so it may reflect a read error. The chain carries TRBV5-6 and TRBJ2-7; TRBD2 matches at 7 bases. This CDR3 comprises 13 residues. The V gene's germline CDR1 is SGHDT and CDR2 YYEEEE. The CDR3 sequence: CASSWGRAKRMNF. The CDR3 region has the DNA TGTGCCAGCAGCTGGGGGAGGGCTAAGCGGATGAACTTC.

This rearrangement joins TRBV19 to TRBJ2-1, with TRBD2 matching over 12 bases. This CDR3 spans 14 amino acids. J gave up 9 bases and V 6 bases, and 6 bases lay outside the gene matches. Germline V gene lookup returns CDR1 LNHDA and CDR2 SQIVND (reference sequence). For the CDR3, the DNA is TGTGCCAGTAGGGATCCGGGACTAGCGGGTGAGCAGTTCTTC. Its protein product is CASRDPGLAGEQFF.

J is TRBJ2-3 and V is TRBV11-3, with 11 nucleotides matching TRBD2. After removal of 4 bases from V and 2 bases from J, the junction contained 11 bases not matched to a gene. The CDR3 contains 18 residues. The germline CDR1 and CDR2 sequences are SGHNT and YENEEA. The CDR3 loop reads CASSSPTLAGGPTDTQYF. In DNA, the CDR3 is TGTGCCAGCAGCTCCCCTACCTTAGCGGGAGGGCCCACAGATACGCAGTATTTT.

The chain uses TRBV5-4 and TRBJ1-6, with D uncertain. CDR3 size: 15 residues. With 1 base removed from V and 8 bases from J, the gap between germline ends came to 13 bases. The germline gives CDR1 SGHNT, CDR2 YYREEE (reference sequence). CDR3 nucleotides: TGTGCCAGCAGCTTGTGGGCAGATAGGTATTCACCCCTCCACTTT. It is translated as CASSLWADRYSPLHF.

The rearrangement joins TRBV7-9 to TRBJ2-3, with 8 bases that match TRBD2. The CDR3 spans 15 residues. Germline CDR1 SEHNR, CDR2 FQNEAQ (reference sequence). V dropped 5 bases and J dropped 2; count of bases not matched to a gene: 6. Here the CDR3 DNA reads TGTGCCAGCAGCCCAACTAGCGGATACACAGATACGCAGTATTTT. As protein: CASSPTSGYTDTQYF.

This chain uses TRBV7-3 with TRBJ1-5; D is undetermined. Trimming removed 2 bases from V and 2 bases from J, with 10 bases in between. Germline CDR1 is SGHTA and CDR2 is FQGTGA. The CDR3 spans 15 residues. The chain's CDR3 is CASSLFGPGNQPQHF. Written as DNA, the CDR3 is TGTGCCAGCAGCTTATTTGGGCCCGGCAATCAGCCCCAGCATTTT.

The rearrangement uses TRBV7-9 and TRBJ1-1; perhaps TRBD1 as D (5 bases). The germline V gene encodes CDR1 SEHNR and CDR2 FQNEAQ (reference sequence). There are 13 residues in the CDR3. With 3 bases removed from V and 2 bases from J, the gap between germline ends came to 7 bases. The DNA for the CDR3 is TGTGCCAGCAGCTTTACAGGTAACACTGAAGCTTTCTTT. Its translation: CASSFTGNTEAFF.

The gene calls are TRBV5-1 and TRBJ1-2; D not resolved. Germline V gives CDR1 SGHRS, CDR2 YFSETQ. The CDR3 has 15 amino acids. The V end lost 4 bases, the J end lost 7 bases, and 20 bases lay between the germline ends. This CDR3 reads CASSLNSGKRLGYTF. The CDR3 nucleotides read TGCGCCAGCAGCCTCAACTCCGGCAAAAGGCTTGGCTACACCTTC.

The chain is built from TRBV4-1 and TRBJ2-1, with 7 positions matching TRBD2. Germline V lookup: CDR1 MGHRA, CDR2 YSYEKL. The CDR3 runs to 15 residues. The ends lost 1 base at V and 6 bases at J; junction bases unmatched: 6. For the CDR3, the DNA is TGCGCCAGCAGCCAAGCGAGACTAGCCTTCAATGAGCAGTTCTTC. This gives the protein CASSQARLAFNEQFF.

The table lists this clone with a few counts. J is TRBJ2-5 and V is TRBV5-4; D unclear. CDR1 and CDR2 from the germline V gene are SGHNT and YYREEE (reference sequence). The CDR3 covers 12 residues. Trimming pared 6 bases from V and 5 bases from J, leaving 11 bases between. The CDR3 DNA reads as TGTGCCAGCAACTCTAATGGGGAGACCCAGTACTTC. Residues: CASNSNGETQYF.

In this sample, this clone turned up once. The DNA for the CDR3 is TGCGCCAGCAGCCTGCCCCGGGGCGGAGGGACAGATACGCAGTATTTT. This translates into CASSLPRGGGTDTQYF. The chain carries TRBV5-1 and TRBJ2-3, with D possibly TRBD2 on 6 matching bases. The germline V and J ends were trimmed by 4 bases and 3 bases, with 18 bases remaining between them. CDR3 length: 16 amino acids. Germline V gene data show CDR1 as SGHRS and CDR2 as YFSETQ.

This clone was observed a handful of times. The CDR3 DNA sequence: TGTGCCAGCAGTTTATTGGGCCGGGACAGGGAGGGCTACACCTTC. Its translation: CASSLLGRDREGYTF. The chain recombines TRBV28 with TRBJ1-2; 9 bases fit TRBD1. The CDR3 covers 15 residues. In germline, CDR1 is MDHEN, CDR2 SYDVKM. V lost 1 base and J lost 8; bases outside the gene matches: 8.

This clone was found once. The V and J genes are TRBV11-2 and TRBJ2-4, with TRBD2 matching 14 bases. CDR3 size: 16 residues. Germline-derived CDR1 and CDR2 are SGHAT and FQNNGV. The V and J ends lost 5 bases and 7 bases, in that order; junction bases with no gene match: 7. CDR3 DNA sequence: TGTGCCAGCAGCGCGGGACTAGCGGGAGTCTGGAACATTCAGTACTTC. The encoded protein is CASSAGLAGVWNIQYF.

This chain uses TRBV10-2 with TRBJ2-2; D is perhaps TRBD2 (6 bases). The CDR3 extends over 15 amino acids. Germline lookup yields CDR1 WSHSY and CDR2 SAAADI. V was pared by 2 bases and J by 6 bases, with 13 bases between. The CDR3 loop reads CASSEPSSGPGELFF. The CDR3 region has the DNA TGCGCCAGCAGTGAGCCGAGTAGCGGTCCCGGGGAGCTGTTTTTT.